The table lists the clone carrying this T cell receptor beta chain with a few counts. The sample is drawn from a study of T cell repertoires in cytomegalovirus infection. Each CDR3 protein is one row after TCRdb ran MiXCR on the reads. Altogether about 740,000 distinct CDR3 sequences are present, roughly a third being singletons, with the ten largest covering around 3%. The CDR3 is 14 amino acids. V lost 1 base to trimming and J lost 7 bases, with 13 bases between them. Germline CDR1 and CDR2: SGHAT and FQNNGV. The origin of this receptor is a human donor in good health (CMV status not recorded). Some clones in this sample may be carry-over from other donors' samples. J is TRBJ2-5 and V is TRBV11-2, with D unclear. The sample taken for sequencing was PBMCs. For the CDR3, the DNA is TGTGCCAGCAGCTTAGTTGGGATTGGAGCGACCCAGTACTTC. It encodes CASSLVGIGATQYF.